This TCR beta chain was obtained from a study of blood T cell repertoires in COVID-19. Study-level information: COVID-19 samples from acute and convalescent phases originated in the United States, Italy and Spain. The analysed material was cDNA or gDNA that came from T cells, B-cell-depleted T cells, or PBMCs.

How the authors handled the data: Reference gene primers were amplified, and this amplification served to estimate nucleated cell counts. The protocol was immunoSEQ multiplex PCR, while the TCRdb copy is restricted to in-frame clones and leaves out a portion. That table furnishes V, J and clone size, whereas the DNA furnished D and trimming. This sample carries roughly 200,000 clones, around 83% of them seen once, and the ten largest clones take about 5%. The V and J ends lost 3 bases and 5 bases, in that order; junction bases with no gene match: 1. The CDR3 has 14 residues. The V gene's germline CDR1 is LGHDT and CDR2 YNNKEL (reference sequence).

The chain links TRBV3-1 (or the pseudogene TRBV3-2) to TRBJ1-5; TRBD1 matches 10 bases. The specimen sequenced was peripheral blood. This sequence was found in a woman of 80 years or more with acute or convalescent COVID-19. In DNA form, the CDR3 reads TGTGCCAGCAGCCACGGGACAGGGGATCAGCCCCAGCATTTT. Protein: CASSHGTGDQPQHF.